Below, 9 T cell receptor beta chains from the same sample are listed, as sequenced in a study of blood T cell repertoires in COVID-19. Repertoires were generated with immunoSEQ multiplex PCR, while TCRdb's copy carries only in-frame clones and drops some. The sample records 150,000 to 250,000 clones, about nine tenths being singletons. The sequencing sample was made of PBMCs or T cells enriched from blood (not recorded which). These receptors came from a woman aged 25 to 45 who had recovered from COVID-19.

This rearrangement joins TRBV7-6 to TRBJ1-1; D gene uncertain. Trimming stripped 5 bases from V and 4 bases from J, with 20 bases between. Germline V gene data show CDR1 as SGHVS and CDR2 as FNYEAQ. The CDR3 loop spans 16 amino acids. CDR3 DNA: TGTGCCAGCAGCCCCCGTTCTGTGAGCCCGGGCACTGAAGCTTTCTTT. Residues: CASSPRSVSPGTEAFF.

DNA of the CDR3: TGTGCCAGCAGACGGGACAATCAAAATCGGGGGACCCAGTACTTC. Residues: CASRRDNQNRGTQYF. This sequence joins TRBV2 and TRBJ2-5, with D possibly TRBD1 on 6 matching bases. This CDR3 contains 15 residues. Germline lookup yields CDR1 SNHLY and CDR2 FYNNEI. V lost 6 bases and J 7 bases, leaving 21 bases between the germline ends.

The CDR3 spells CASSLTGGTEAFF. The CDR3 DNA reads TGTGCCAGCAGTTTGACGGGGGGCACTGAAGCTTTCTTT. The chain combines TRBV28 with TRBJ1-1; a weak D match, TRBD1 (5 bases). The V and J ends lost 3 bases and 4 bases respectively, with 9 bases between them. There are 13 residues in the CDR3. Germline CDR1 MDHEN, CDR2 SYDVKM.

V is TRBV4-3 and J is TRBJ2-2; 9 nucleotides match TRBD1. The CDR3 totals 15 residues. CDR1 and CDR2 from the germline V gene are LGHNA and YSLEER. V gave up 1 base and J gave up 6 bases; unmatched junction bases: 3. The CDR3 DNA reads TGCGCCAGCAGCCAAGGACAGGGGGAACCCGGGGAGCTGTTTTTT. It encodes CASSQGQGEPGELFF.

The CDR3 is CASSYFSDSLRGQFF. The CDR3 DNA follows: TGTGCCAGCAGTTACTTCTCGGACTCCCTGCGGGGGCAGTTCTTC. The chain has TRBV6-2 or TRBV6-3 and TRBJ2-1; a possible D gene is TRBD2 (6 bases). Germline V gene data show CDR1 as MNHEY and CDR2 as SVGEGT. The CDR3 runs to 15 residues. V shed 1 base and J shed 12 bases, with 19 bases lying between them.

The chain has TRBV6-5 and TRBJ1-6; no firm D call. CDR3 length equals 15 residues. Per germline, CDR1 MNHEY and CDR2 SVGAGI. V lost 0 bases, J lost 4 bases, and 7 bases lay in between. The CDR3 nucleotides are TGTGCCAGCAGTTACTCGGGAGGGTATAATTCACCCCTCCACTTT. Its protein product is CASSYSGGYNSPLHF.

The J gene is TRBJ2-2, the V gene TRBV7-2; TRBD2 matches at 10 bases. The V gene's germline CDR1 is SGHTA and CDR2 FQGNSA. V shed 4 bases and J 6 bases; nucleotides not matched to a gene: 5. The CDR3 consists of 15 residues. The CDR3 DNA sequence: TGTGCCAGCAGCTCCTCAAGCGGGGGGGCCGGGGAGCTGTTTTTT. It translates to CASSSSSGGAGELFF.

This clone was seen a few times. The rearrangement joins TRBV3-1 (or the pseudogene TRBV3-2) to TRBJ2-7, with D possibly TRBD1 on 6 matching bases. The CDR3 contains 13 residues. Trimming cost V 3 bases and J 2 bases, with 8 bases left between them. Germline lookup yields CDR1 LGHDT and CDR2 YNNKEL (reference sequence). CDR3: CASSHWGPYEQYF. The DNA for the CDR3 is TGTGCCAGCAGCCACTGGGGGCCCTACGAGCAGTACTTC.

The CDR3 region has the DNA TGTGCCAGCAGCTTTAGCGGGGGGGAAGAAGAGACCCAGTACTTC. The encoded protein is CASSFSGGEEETQYF. The chain carries TRBV7-2 and TRBJ2-5, with 11 bases lining up with TRBD2. The V and J ends lost 3 bases and 3 bases, in that order; junction bases with no gene match: 3. CDR3 length equals 15 residues. Germline CDR1 and CDR2: SGHTA and FQGNSA.